These 28 T cell receptor beta chains were sequenced from one sample in a study of tumor-infiltrating lymphocytes in primary liver carcinoma. Researchers generated TCR beta cDNA from about 450 ng of total RNA, relying on a constant-region primer. ARM-PCR was slightly modified, and three nested multiplex PCR rounds with it gave rise to the TCR beta libraries. TRBV1-TRBV30 forward and Cbeta reverse primers drove the first two roughly 10-cycle rounds. In TCRdb, the multiplex PCR reads were re-called with MiXCR into one record per CDR3 protein. The data contain fewer than 350,000 distinct CDR3 sequences, roughly 60% of them singletons. Both blood RNA, taken from unsorted whole blood, and germline DNA were extracted. The sample taken for sequencing was peripheral blood. All receptors derive from a man between 40 and 49 years old with primary liver carcinoma and hepatitis B virus infection.

With respect to this clonotype: A much more abundant neighbour one base away suggests this may be a read error. This chain connects TRBV29-1 to TRBJ1-2; D perhaps matches TRBD1 (6 bases). This CDR3 has 14 residues. Germline V gene data show CDR1 as SQVTM and CDR2 as ANQGSEA. CDR3 residues: CSVVVGGKNCGYTF. CDR3 DNA sequence: TGCAGCGTTGTCGTAGGGGGAAAAAACTGTGGCTACACCTTC.

Turning to this clonotype: A much larger clone lies one base from this, so it may be a read error. This rearrangement joins TRBV4-3 to TRBJ1-6, with no clear D. The CDR3 spans 15 residues. Germline CDR1 is LGHNA and CDR2 is YSLEER. The CDR3 here is CASSQDLLGSSSLHF. As DNA, the CDR3 is TGCGCCAGCAGCCAAGATCTGTTAGGGAGTTCATCCCTCCACTTT.

The genes are TRBV6-1 and TRBJ2-7; the D is unclear. CDR3 length: 11 residues. The germline gives CDR1 MNHNS, CDR2 SASEGT. Trimming took off 0 bases at V and 7 bases at J, with 4 bases between the two ends. The CDR3 DNA sequence: TGTGCCAGCAGTGAAGCGTCGGAGCAGTACTTC. It specifies CASSEASEQYF.

This clonotype occurred once. At one of its ends the junction is not consistent with the germline gene, which may arise from a read error. This chain joins TRBV11-2 and TRBJ2-3; TRBD1 aligns across 7 bases. The length of the CDR3 is 16 residues. Germline lookup yields CDR1 SGHAT and CDR2 FQNNGV. The CDR3 spells CASSGIEGAATDMQYF. The DNA for the CDR3 is TGTGCCAGCAGTGGAATAGAGGGGGCTGCGACAGATATGCAGTATTTT.

Details on this clonotype: One end of the junction is discordant with germline, which a read error may explain. The V and J genes are TRBV4-3 and TRBJ2-5; D gene ambiguous. This CDR3 comprises 17 residues. Germline V lookup: CDR1 LGHNA, CDR2 YSLEER. The CDR3 bases are TGCGTCAGCAGCCAAGAGGCGCAGCGTTCTCACCAAGAGACCCAGTACTTC. This codes for CVSSQEAQRSHQETQYF.

Notes on this clonotype: No conserved phenylalanine or tryptophan is present at the end of the CDR3, so a read error is the likely explanation. This chain joins TRBV30 and TRBJ2-7, with 7 bases matching TRBD1. Germline V gene lookup returns CDR1 GTSNPN and CDR2 SVGIG (reference sequence). Trimming cost V 6 bases and J 5 bases; bases outside gene matches: 7. The CDR3 loop spans 12 amino acids. The CDR3 bases are TGTGCCTGTACAGGGGAAGTCGACGAGCAGTACCTC. Residues: CACTGEVDEQYL.

With regard to this clonotype: An end of the junction differs from the germline gene, which may be a read error. The CDR3 bases are TGCGCCAGCAGGCGTGATCCCCCGAACACCGGGGAGTTGTTTTTT. This sequence encodes CASRRDPPNTGELFF. V is TRBV5-1 and J is TRBJ2-2; perhaps TRBD2 as D (5 bases). The CDR3 length is 15 residues. Germline V CDR1 and CDR2: SGHRS, YFSETQ. Variable domain in full (rest from reference TRBV5-1 and TRBJ2-2): KAGVTQTPRYLIKTRGQQVTLSCSPISGHRSVSWYQQTPGQGLQFLFEYFSETQRNKGNFPGRFSGRQFSNSRSEMNVSTLELGDSALYLCASRRDPPNTGELFFGEGSRLTVL.

Ten or more counts support this clonotype. V and J are TRBV6-5 and TRBJ2-1, with TRBD1 matching over 10 bases. The CDR3 length is 14 residues. Germline assignment: CDR1 MNHEY and CDR2 SVGAGI. The V and J ends lost 6 bases and 9 bases, in that order; junction bases with no gene match: 8. The CDR3, as DNA: TGTGCCAGCAGGGACGGGACAGGGGTCGGTGAGCAGTTCTTC. It specifies CASRDGTGVGEQFF.

A word on this clonotype: A read error may explain this, as a much larger clone is one base away. The V gene is TRBV5-6, the J gene TRBJ2-1; D tentatively fits TRBD1 or TRBD2 (7 bases each). CDR1 is SGHDT, CDR2 YYEEEE, per germline. The CDR3 totals 15 residues. The DNA for the CDR3 is TGTGCCAGCAGCTTGGGGGGAGGGGGCTACAATGAGCTGTTCTTC. Protein sequence: CASSLGGGGYNELFF.

For this clonotype: A read error may be the cause here, since a much bigger clone is one base away. The CDR3 loop is CASSPRGTYNEQFF. CDR3 nucleotides: TGTGCCAGCAGCCCTCGTGGGACCTACAATGAGCAGTTCTTC. This chain joins TRBV6-5 and TRBJ2-1, with D uncertain. CDR3 length: 14 residues. V lost 6 bases and J 2 bases, leaving 11 bases between the germline ends. The germline V gene has CDR1 MNHEY and CDR2 SVGAGI.

This clonotype showed up many times. The chain employs TRBV11-1 and TRBJ2-5, with D unclear. From germline, CDR1 is SGHAT and CDR2 FQDESV (reference sequence). The CDR3 contains 12 residues. Trimming removed 6 bases at V and 5 bases at J, with 10 bases between. CDR3 sequence (DNA): TGTGCCAGCAGTCAACCCCGGGAGACCCAGTACTTC. Its translation: CASSQPRETQYF.

The chain combines TRBV5-1 with TRBJ2-1; 11 bases match TRBD2. Germline-derived CDR1 and CDR2 are SGHRS and YFSETQ. There are 16 residues in the CDR3. V lost 1 base, J lost 5 bases, and 5 bases stayed unmatched. In nucleotides, the CDR3 is TGCGCCAGCAGCTTGATGGGGACTAGCGGCGACAATGAGCAGTTCTTC. Translated: CASSLMGTSGDNEQFF.

This clonotype was detected ten times or more. The rearrangement links TRBV6-2 or TRBV6-3 to TRBJ1-2, with 10 nucleotides matching TRBD1. This CDR3 has 15 residues. The germline CDR1 and CDR2 sequences are MNHEY and SVGEGT. The trim removed 2 bases at V and 8 bases at J, leaving 8 bases unmatched. The CDR3 spells CASSYLSGTGDGYTF. DNA for the CDR3: TGTGCCAGCAGTTACCTGTCCGGGACAGGGGACGGCTACACCTTC.

The chain combines TRBV6-1 with TRBJ1-1; maybe TRBD1 (6 bases). This CDR3 is built from 12 residues. Deletions cut 8 bases from V and 5 bases from J, with 12 bases between. Germline V gene lookup returns CDR1 MNHNS and CDR2 SASEGT. The CDR3 spells CASGPQGTEAFF. The CDR3 DNA sequence: TGTGCCAGCGGCCCACAGGGAACTGAAGCTTTCTTT.

Notes on this clonotype: A much more abundant neighbour one base away suggests this may be a read error. Here the CDR3 DNA reads TGCGCCAGCAGCTTGGCCGGGGTCAGTAGCATTCAGTACTTC. Encoded protein: CASSLAGVSSIQYF. The gene calls are TRBV5-1 and TRBJ2-4; D is possibly TRBD2 (5 bases). Germline lookup yields CDR1 SGHRS and CDR2 YFSETQ. CDR3 length: 14 amino acids. V was shortened by 0 bases and J by 9 bases, with 13 bases between the two germline ends.

The V gene is TRBV24-1, the J gene TRBJ2-7; D ambiguous. From germline, CDR1 is KGHDR and CDR2 SFDVKD. The CDR3 contains 14 residues. Trimming left V 2 bases short and J 4 bases short, with 11 bases between. CDR3 sequence reads: CATSDSSRTYEQYF. CDR3 bases: TGTGCCACCAGTGATTCATCGAGGACGTACGAGCAGTACTTC.

Concerning this clonotype: This is likely a read error, given that the CDR3 carries no conserved phenylalanine or tryptophan at its end. The chain uses TRBV12-3 or TRBV12-4 and TRBJ2-2, with D perhaps TRBD2 (5 bases). The CDR3 runs 15 residues. The ends were cut back, 6 bases at V and 2 bases at J, with 13 bases in the middle. CDR3 protein: CASSSGIINTGELFL. The DNA for the CDR3 is TGTGCCAGCAGCTCCGGGATCATAAACACCGGGGAGCTGTTTTTA.

At least ten counts were recorded for this clonotype. A junction end diverges from the germline sequence, so it may reflect a read error. V usage is TRBV4-3 and J usage is TRBJ2-2, with D tentatively TRBD1 (6 bases). The CDR3 runs 17 residues. From germline, CDR1 is LGHNA and CDR2 YSLEER. CDR3 DNA: TGCGCCAGCAGCCAAGTAGTGGGGACACCGAAGACCGGGGAGCTGTTTTTT. Its translation is CASSQVVGTPKTGELFF.

With respect to this clonotype: It may be a read error: a sequence one base away is much more abundant. The chain recombines TRBV12-3 or TRBV12-4 with TRBJ2-1; TRBD2 matches 13 bases. The CDR3 runs 15 residues. J lost 10 bases, V lost 4 bases, and 7 bases had no gene match. CDR3 bases: TGTGCCAGCAGTTCACTAGCGGGAGGGCCTGGGGAGCAGTTCTTC. This translates into CASSSLAGGPGEQFF.

As to this clonotype: A much larger clonotype is one base distant, so this may be a read error. This chain links TRBV6-6 with TRBJ1-1, with 9 bases fitting TRBD1. Germline V lookup: CDR1 MNHNY, CDR2 SVGAGI (reference sequence). V shed 7 bases, J shed 3 bases, and the junction held 9 bases outside the gene matches. The CDR3 runs to 15 residues. The CDR3 sequence is CASTSFGQGYTEAFF. CDR3 bases: TGTGCCAGCACTTCATTCGGACAGGGGTACACTGAAGCTTTCTTT.

The chain combines TRBV11-2 with TRBJ2-1; no reliable D call. The CDR3 is made up of 12 amino acids. V was pared by 7 bases and J by 6 bases, with 10 bases between. Germline V gives CDR1 SGHAT, CDR2 FQNNGV. CDR3 region: CASNSLSNEQFF. Here the CDR3 DNA reads TGTGCCAGCAACTCCTTAAGCAATGAGCAGTTCTTC. Using reference TRBV11-2 and TRBJ2-1 for the parts outside the CDR3, the full variable domain is EAGVAQSPRYKIIEKRQSVAFWCNPISGHATLYWYQQILGQGPKLLIQFQNNGVVDDSQLPKDRFSAERLKGVDSTLKIQPAKLEDSAVYLCASNSLSNEQFFGPGTRLTVL.

The chain recombines TRBV12-5 with TRBJ1-1; D remains unclear. With 11 bases removed from V and 1 base from J, the gap between germline ends came to 17 bases. The CDR3 is made up of 14 amino acids. The V gene's germline CDR1 is LGHNT and CDR2 FRNRAP. CDR3 nucleotide sequence: TGTGCTGGTGCCCCAGGTAAGGGGAACACTGAAGCTTTCTTT. Its protein is CAGAPGKGNTEAFF. The entire variable domain, with the rest obtained from reference TRBV12-5 and TRBJ1-1, is as follows: DARVTQTPRHKVTEMGQEVTMRCQPILGHNTVFWYRQTMMQGLELLAYFRNRAPLDDSGMPKDRFSAEMPDATLATLKIQPSEPRDSAVYFCAGAPGKGNTEAFFGQGTRLTVV.

Concerning this clonotype: This may be a read error, as it is one base from a much larger clone. The chain is built from TRBV4-3 and TRBJ2-7, with 8 nucleotides matching TRBD2. Trimming cost V 2 bases and J 2 bases; bases outside gene matches: 8. The CDR3 sequence is 16 residues long. Looked up from germline, CDR1 is LGHNA and CDR2 is YSLEER. This CDR3 reads CASSQTGREEPYEQYF. The CDR3, as DNA: TGCGCCAGCAGCCAAACGGGGCGGGAGGAGCCCTACGAGCAGTACTTC.

A remark on this clonotype: Possible read error: a much larger clone is one base away. The V gene is TRBV6-2 or TRBV6-3, the J gene TRBJ1-5; D is perhaps TRBD1 (5 bases). Germline V CDR1 and CDR2: MNHEY, SVGEGT. The ends were cut back, 5 bases at V and 2 bases at J, with 16 bases in the middle. CDR3 length equals 16 residues. DNA for the CDR3: TGTGCCAGCAGTCCGCAAAGACAGATGGGCAATCAGCCCCAGCATTTT. Translated: CASSPQRQMGNQPQHF.

Points on this clonotype: The junction differs from germline at one of its ends, possibly a read error. The V and J genes are TRBV5-4 and TRBJ1-1; the D is unclear. This CDR3 has 14 amino acids. Looked up from germline, CDR1 is SGHNT and CDR2 is YYREEE (reference sequence). The CDR3 sequence is CASSFADMNTEAFF. In DNA form, the CDR3 reads TGCGCCAGCAGCTTTGCTGACATGAACACTGAAGCTTTCTTT.

The table lists this clonotype with a few counts. The rearrangement joins TRBV6-5 to TRBJ2-7, with D possibly being TRBD1 or TRBD2 (5 bases each). Trimming removed 7 bases at V and 6 bases at J, with 16 bases between. This CDR3 spans 13 amino acids. Germline assignment: CDR1 MNHEY and CDR2 SVGAGI. CDR3 amino acids: CASTKTGTREQYF. The CDR3 nucleotides are TGTGCCAGCACAAAAACCGGGACGCGCGAGCAGTACTTC.

Points on this clonotype: This is likely a read error, given that the CDR3 carries no conserved phenylalanine or tryptophan at its end. The chain recombines TRBV6-1 with TRBJ2-1; 8 nucleotides agree with TRBD2. Germline-derived CDR1 and CDR2 are MNHNS and SASEGT. This CDR3 is 13 amino acids long. J was trimmed by 7 bases and V by 10 bases; bases with no gene match: 9. The CDR3, as DNA: TGTGCCATCTCCTGGCGGGGGGTTAATGAGCAGTTCCTC. It codes for CAISWRGVNEQFL.

As for this clonotype: The junction departs from germline at one end; a sequencing error may be responsible. The CDR3 here is CASSLGGSGNTVYF. Here the CDR3 DNA reads TGTGCCAGCAGTTTGGGGGGCTCTGGAAACACCGTATATTTT. The chain is built from TRBV12-3 or TRBV12-4 and TRBJ1-3; maybe TRBD1 (6 bases). This CDR3 is 14 amino acids long.